The 26 T cell receptor beta chains given below trace back to one sample, sequenced in a study of blood T cells in healthy people across ages (dated by TCRdb to the mid-2010s). The library was generated by 5' RACE. The sample was run on an Illumina HiSeq 2500. A second PCR of about 6 to 11 cycles was performed with a sample-barcoded 5' primer and a J-beta primer mix. TCRdb trimmed public reads at Q25 via fastp, called clones via MiXCR and kept in-frame beta chains. Identical CDR3 proteins give one entry, which carries the most common genes and DNA. This sample holds about 640,000 distinct CDR3 sequences; 58% were observed only once. The top ten constitute about two fifths of the sample. The sequencing input was blood. These TCRs come from a man in his fifties or sixties in good health.

The chain joins TRBV6-1 to TRBJ2-6; the D is unclear. The ends were cut back, 6 bases at V and 2 bases at J, with 14 bases in the middle. The CDR3 covers 16 residues. CDR1 and CDR2 from the germline V gene are MNHNS and SASEGT. The CDR3 coding sequence is TGTGCCAGCAGCTCCCAGCCCGTTACTGGGGCCAACGTCCTGACTTTC. Its protein is CASSSQPVTGANVLTF.

V is TRBV4-1 and J is TRBJ1-2, with TRBD1 identical over 10 bases. The CDR3 contains 14 residues. Germline assignment: CDR1 MGHRA and CDR2 YSYEKL. J lost 5 bases, V lost 2 bases, and 2 bases had no gene match. CDR3 nucleotides: TGCGCCAGCAGCCAATTGGGACAGGGGTATGGCTACACCTTC. This codes for CASSQLGQGYGYTF.

This clonotype was counted between two and nine times. CDR3 residues: CSALDPGLPNYGYTF. The CDR3 DNA sequence: TGCAGTGCCCTCGATCCAGGCCTACCTAACTATGGCTACACCTTC. The chain links TRBV20-1 to TRBJ1-2; D is undetermined. This CDR3 comprises 15 residues. The V and J ends lost 6 bases and 0 bases respectively, with 17 bases between them. The germline CDR1 and CDR2 sequences are DFQATT and SNEGSKA (reference sequence).

This clonotype was recorded a few times. J is TRBJ2-7 and V is TRBV6-6; D is undetermined. The CDR3 runs to 14 residues. V was pared by 6 bases and J by 0 bases, with 12 bases between. CDR1 is MNHNY and CDR2 is SVGAGI in the germline V gene (reference sequence). The CDR3 DNA reads TGTGCCAGCAGCCCCCCGGGTAACTCCTACGAGCAGTACTTC. This codes for CASSPPGNSYEQYF.

The rearrangement links TRBV2 to TRBJ2-5; perhaps D is TRBD1 or TRBD2 (6 bases each). Germline assignment: CDR1 SNHLY and CDR2 FYNNEI. The CDR3 spans 14 residues. The V end was cut by 7 bases, the J end by 5 bases, with 17 bases between. The CDR3 spells CASIGGRLKETQYF. Here the CDR3 DNA reads TGTGCCAGCATTGGGGGGCGACTAAAGGAGACCCAGTACTTC.

The chain recombines TRBV7-2 with TRBJ2-1, with D perhaps given as TRBD1 or TRBD2 (6 bases each). Deletions cut 3 bases from V and 9 bases from J, with 15 bases between. Germline V gives CDR1 SGHTA, CDR2 FQGNSA. The CDR3 covers 14 residues. CDR3 sequence: CASSLWGAAGEQFF. Here the CDR3 DNA reads TGTGCCAGCAGCTTGTGGGGGGCCGCGGGTGAGCAGTTCTTC.

The rearrangement joins TRBV20-1 to TRBJ2-3, with a weak D call TRBD2 (5 bases). Germline CDR1 reads DFQATT; CDR2 reads SNEGSKA (reference sequence). This CDR3 has 13 amino acids. V lost 6 bases and J lost 2, with 12 bases in between. Here the CDR3 DNA reads TGCAGTGCCGCGGGCAGTTTCACAGATACGCAGTATTTT. Translation: CSAAGSFTDTQYF.

The J gene is TRBJ2-3, the V gene TRBV11-2, with 7 bases matching TRBD2. CDR1 is SGHAT, CDR2 FQNNGV, per germline. V was clipped by 1 base and J by 3 bases; unmatched bases: 10. This CDR3 has 17 amino acids. Here the CDR3 DNA reads TGTGCCAGCAGCTTAGTTTTCGGGAACGGGGGGACAGATACGCAGTATTTT. Translation gives CASSLVFGNGGTDTQYF. The entire variable domain, with the rest obtained from reference TRBV11-2 and TRBJ2-3, is as follows: EAGVAQSPRYKIIEKRQSVAFWCNPISGHATLYWYQQILGQGPKLLIQFQNNGVVDDSQLPKDRFSAERLKGVDSTLKIQPAKLEDSAVYLCASSLVFGNGGTDTQYFGPGTRLTVL.

This clonotype was seen a single time. The rearrangement uses TRBV20-1 and TRBJ1-6, with D uncertain. The CDR3 is 18 residues long. V was clipped by 0 bases and J by 0 bases, with 15 bases between them. CDR1 and CDR2 (germline): DFQATT, SNEGSKA (reference sequence). The CDR3 DNA is TGCAGTGCTAGAGATTCGTGGATAGGGAGCTCCTATAATTCACCCCTCCACTTT. Translation gives CSARDSWIGSSYNSPLHF.

The chain carries TRBV5-1 and TRBJ1-1; weak D call: TRBD1 (6 bases). Germline CDR1 is SGHRS and CDR2 is YFSETQ. The CDR3 consists of 14 residues. V was pared by 3 bases and J by 1 base, with 10 bases between. The CDR3 loop reads CASSSTGTNTEAFF. The CDR3 DNA is TGCGCCAGCAGCTCGACAGGTACGAACACTGAAGCTTTCTTT. Drawing the rest from reference TRBV5-1 and TRBJ1-1, the complete variable domain is KAGVTQTPRYLIKTRGQQVTLSCSPISGHRSVSWYQQTPGQGLQFLFEYFSETQRNKGNFPGRFSGRQFSNSRSEMNVSTLELGDSALYLCASSSTGTNTEAFFGQGTRLTVV.

The chain employs TRBV7-2 and TRBJ2-3, with 11 bases aligning to TRBD2. Germline V gene lookup returns CDR1 SGHTA and CDR2 FQGNSA. V was pared by 5 bases and J by 0 bases, with 4 bases of the junction left unmatched. The CDR3 consists of 16 residues. The CDR3 sequence: CASSPPSGGSTDTQYF. The CDR3 nucleotides read TGTGCCAGCAGCCCCCCTAGCGGGGGGAGCACAGATACGCAGTATTTT.

The rearrangement links TRBV5-6 to TRBJ1-4, with D perhaps TRBD1 (5 bases). CDR1 is SGHDT and CDR2 is YYEEEE in the germline V gene. The V and J ends lost 1 base and 5 bases respectively, with 21 bases between them. This CDR3 is 18 amino acids long. The CDR3 loop reads CASSLFAVGLRDNEKLFF. CDR3 nucleotide sequence: TGTGCCAGCAGCTTGTTTGCGGTCGGGCTAAGGGACAATGAAAAACTGTTTTTT.

This clonotype was seen many times. This chain links TRBV2 with TRBJ2-7; 10 nucleotides agree with TRBD2. The germline CDR1 and CDR2 sequences are SNHLY and FYNNEI. The ends lost 2 bases at V and 3 bases at J; junction bases unmatched: 4. The CDR3 sequence is 15 residues long. CDR3 sequence: CASSESSGGFYEQYF. CDR3 coding DNA: TGTGCCAGCAGTGAATCTAGCGGGGGATTCTACGAGCAGTACTTC.

Comments on this clonotype: The junction shows a germline mismatch at one end, possibly a read error. V is TRBV6-5 and J is TRBJ2-7; 7 bases are a match to TRBD1. TRBJ2-5 explains the end of the DNA better; the J call may be wrong. Germline V gene lookup returns CDR1 MNHEY and CDR2 SVGAGI. There are 15 residues in the CDR3. The CDR3 is CTSSYDGDRRETQYF. Written as DNA, the CDR3 is TGTACCAGCAGTTATGATGGGGACAGACGAGAGACCCAGTACTTC.

This clonotype was observed a few times. The V call is TRBV7-2, the J call TRBJ2-1; no reliable D call. Germline CDR1 is SGHTA and CDR2 is FQGNSA. This CDR3 spans 13 amino acids. V lost 1 base and J lost 7, with 8 bases in between. The DNA of the CDR3 is TGTGCCAGCAGCTTAGGCCACCAGAATGAGCAGTTCTTC. It specifies CASSLGHQNEQFF.

This chain links TRBV18 with TRBJ2-7; tentative D call: TRBD1 (5 bases). Germline V gene sequence: CDR1 KGHSH, CDR2 LQKENI. The CDR3 totals 13 residues. V gave up 3 bases and J gave up 2 bases, with 8 bases separating them. The CDR3 sequence: CASSPSGTYEQYF. In DNA, the CDR3 is TGTGCCAGCTCACCGTCAGGGACCTACGAGCAGTACTTC. The full variable domain, with the rest looked up from reference TRBV18 and TRBJ2-7, is NAGVMQNPRHLVRRRGQEARLRCSPMKGHSHVYWYRQLPEEGLKFMVYLQKENIIDESGMPKERFSAEFPKEGPSILRIQQVVRGDSAAYFCASSPSGTYEQYFGPGTRLTVT.

This clonotype was seen a few times. The chain employs TRBV3-1 and TRBJ2-7, with 12 nucleotides matching TRBD2. With V trimmed by 4 bases and J by 2 bases, 3 bases remained unmatched. Germline V gives CDR1 LGHDT, CDR2 YNNKEL (reference sequence). There are 15 residues in the CDR3. CDR3 coding DNA: TGTGCCAGCAGCCGGAGACTAGCGGGGGCCTACGAGCAGTACTTC. Amino acids: CASSRRLAGAYEQYF.

This clonotype was detected only a few times. The chain links TRBV7-9 to TRBJ2-1, with 7 bases that match TRBD1. Germline CDR1 and CDR2: SEHNR and FQNEAQ (reference sequence). The CDR3 runs 14 residues. Trimming cost V 4 bases and J 6 bases; bases outside gene matches: 6. The CDR3 DNA reads as TGTGCCAGCAGCTCGACAGGGTGGGGCAATGAGCAGTTCTTC. Amino acids: CASSSTGWGNEQFF.

This clonotype came up a few times. The V and J genes are TRBV13 and TRBJ1-2; D might be TRBD1 (5 bases). Per the germline V gene, CDR1 is PRHDT and CDR2 is FYEKMQ (reference sequence). This CDR3 is built from 15 residues. The V end lost 5 bases, the J end lost 0 bases, and 13 bases lay between the germline ends. In DNA, the CDR3 is TGTGCCAGCAGCACCAGGGTCCTAGCTAACTATGGCTACACCTTC. This sequence encodes CASSTRVLANYGYTF.

The rearrangement uses TRBV27 and TRBJ1-2; unclear D gene. The germline V gene encodes CDR1 MNHEY and CDR2 SMNVEV (reference sequence). There are 13 residues in the CDR3. V was cut by 6 bases and J by 2 bases, with 10 bases left in between. CDR3 nucleotide sequence: TGTGCCAGCAGGTCGGGCCCCAACTATGGCTACACCTTC. As protein: CASRSGPNYGYTF.

A few counts support this clonotype. This chain's CDR3 is CASSGDTTRTQYF. The CDR3 region has the DNA TGTGCCAGCAGCGGGGATACCACACGGACCCAGTACTTC. The V and J genes are TRBV7-9 and TRBJ2-5; D is undetermined. Germline assignment: CDR1 SEHNR and CDR2 FQNEAQ (reference sequence). The CDR3 is 13 residues long. Trimming took off 5 bases at V and 7 bases at J, with 14 bases between the two ends. Together with reference TRBV7-9 and TRBJ2-5, the CDR3 gives the full variable domain: DTGVSQNPRHKITKRGQNVTFRCDPISEHNRLYWYRQTLGQGPEFLTYFQNEAQLEKSRLLSDRFSAERPKGSFSTLEIQRTEQGDSAMYLCASSGDTTRTQYFGPGTRLLVL.

This clonotype has only a few counts. The rearrangement uses TRBV6-5 and TRBJ2-7; 9 nucleotides line up with TRBD1. Germline assignment: CDR1 MNHEY and CDR2 SVGAGI. The CDR3 runs to 15 residues. V shed 0 bases, J shed 3 bases, and the junction held 3 bases outside the gene matches. CDR3 nucleotide sequence: TGTGCCAGCAGTTACTCCGGGACAGGGTTCTACGAGCAGTACTTC. This sequence encodes CASSYSGTGFYEQYF.

V usage is TRBV20-1 and J usage is TRBJ2-5; TRBD2 aligns across 9 bases. The J segment lost 4 bases and the V segment lost 3 bases, leaving 12 bases of the junction unmatched. CDR1 is DFQATT, CDR2 SNEGSKA, per germline (reference sequence). This CDR3 spans 16 amino acids. As DNA, the CDR3 is TGCAGTGCTAGGGTTCCTAGCGGGGTATCGAGAGAGACCCAGTACTTC. Amino acids: CSARVPSGVSRETQYF.

The V call is TRBV28, the J call TRBJ1-2; 7 positions match TRBD1. Trimming took 8 bases from V and 10 from J; bases not matched to a gene: 10. CDR3 length: 12 residues. Germline values: CDR1 MDHEN, CDR2 SYDVKM. The CDR3 is CASGLQDRLYTF. Written as DNA, the CDR3 is TGTGCCAGCGGCCTACAGGACAGGCTCTACACCTTC.

The rearrangement joins TRBV20-1 to TRBJ1-1; D unclear. The germline V gene encodes CDR1 DFQATT and CDR2 SNEGSKA (reference sequence). The CDR3 extends over 14 amino acids. V lost 4 bases and J lost 6, with 18 bases in between. The CDR3 DNA sequence: TGCAGTGCTAAGGTCTGGGGAGCGGACTCTGAAGCTTTCTTT. Protein sequence: CSAKVWGADSEAFF.

CDR3 nucleotides: TGCGCCAGCAGTGAGTCATCCCGGGAGGCCCAGTACTTC. Protein product: CASSESSREAQYF. The chain uses TRBV10-1 and TRBJ2-5, with 7 positions matching TRBD2. The CDR3 contains 13 residues. Unmatched junction bases numbered 4, after V lost 0 bases and J lost 9 bases. Per the germline V gene, CDR1 is WNHNN and CDR2 is SYGVQD (reference sequence).